Described below is a single TCR beta chain sequence and its context. Its target is not known. Other nucleotide sequences from this sample produce the same CDR3. The entry originates in a study of shared clonotypes between healthy human individuals. Nashville, Tennessee was home to all donors, who were Caucasian adults. Study-level results: About 5% was the fraction of naive CD4 clonotypes found shared across four donors.

Every subset's genomic DNA went evenly onto several immunoSEQ plates. In replicate PCRs of sorted subsets, 150 to 200 ng DNA, approximately 30,000 T cell genomes, was used. The data were produced by immunoSEQ multiplex PCR, yet TCRdb's version contains in-frame clones alone and is incomplete. The table shows about 2.3 million clones, with more than 85% occurring only once. Sequencing used naive CD4+ T cells from PBMCs. Subset defined: CD45RA+ positively selected. This receptor was identified in a man aged 18 to 30 in good health. Some clones in this sample may be carry-over from other donors' samples.

CDR3 bases: TGTGCCAGCAGGGGGACCGGGGAGCTGTTTTTT. The encoded protein is CASRGTGELFF. The rearrangement joins TRBV2 to TRBJ2-2; D not resolved. This CDR3 region has 11 residues. Trimming removed 6 bases from V and 5 bases from J, with 4 bases in between. Looked up from germline, CDR1 is SNHLY and CDR2 is FYNNEI.